This T cell receptor beta chain was sequenced for a study of cytomegalovirus exposure and HLA in healthy donors. Findings and caveats of the study: A later analysis linked fewer than 20,000 TCR beta sequences to HLA alleles at 0.05 false discovery rate.

Note on this clone: Its antigen is not known.

The PCR used 60 Vbeta and 13 Jbeta primers. Generated by immunoSEQ multiplex PCR, the TCRdb table keeps only in-frame clones and is missing some. This sample's clone table lists around 65,000 clones. Everyone who donated was a healthy bone marrow donor. Sequencing was carried out using PBMCs. The clonotype was recovered from a boy younger than 18 in good health and CMV-seronegative.

The CDR3: CATRDYLGLGNEQFF. CDR3 DNA sequence: TGTGCCACCCGGGATTACTTAGGGTTGGGCAATGAGCAGTTCTTC. The J gene is TRBJ2-1, the V gene TRBV10-3; a weak D match, TRBD2 (5 bases). Trimming removed 10 bases from V and 6 bases from J, with 22 bases in between. CDR3 size: 15 residues. Per the germline V gene, CDR1 is ENHRY and CDR2 is SYGVKD.